This T cell receptor beta chain stems from a study of CD8+ T cells in alopecia areata (dated by TCRdb to the late 2010s). Regarding the complete study: Treated patients were enrolled in an open-label pilot trial of oral tofacitinib at 5 to 10 mg twice daily for moderate-to-severe alopecia areata. Scalp clonality was compared across normal scalp (n=4), patchy alopecia areata scalp (n=8), and alopecia totalis/universalis scalp (n=8). Biopsies were taken from tofacitinib-treated patients at baseline and at 4 and 24 weeks of treatment, and a later scalp biopsy was taken in several of the tofacitinib-treated patients. The study used high-throughput TCRbeta sequencing to examine T cell clonal expansion in alopecia areata, in both the C3H/HeJ mouse model and human patients. The SALT score, which quantifies the percentage of affected scalp surface area, was used to measure disease severity in treated patients. Amplification of TCRbeta CDR3 regions was done by immunoSEQ multiplex PCR using 35 Vbeta forward primers and 13 Jbeta reverse primers. The RNA source kit depended on sample type: the PAXgene miRNA kit for fixed scalp, the miRNeasy kit for PBMCs, and the RNeasy kit for mouse skin. In humans, TCRbeta sequencing was performed on scalp tissue and on sorted CD4+ and CD8+ peripheral blood T cells from healthy controls and from patients with patchy or totalis/universalis alopecia areata. Patients received tofacitinib for 6 to 18 months and were then followed off drug for 6 months to check for delayed response and recurrence.

Library construction relied on the immunoSEQ multiplex PCR assay. RNA was extracted from all samples and reverse transcribed into cDNA, which served as template for TCR sequencing. SuperScript III was used for first-strand cDNA synthesis, primed with a 2:1 mix of oligo-dT and random hexamers. Amplification bias was assessed with a synthetic immune receptor repertoire, and residual bias was removed computationally. Per the source publication's procedure: Raw reads were preprocessed to remove errors, and CDR3 was defined according to IMGT conventions as the region from the conserved cysteine to phenylalanine. To get clonality, Shannon entropy was normalized by log2 of the number of productive unique TCRs and the result was subtracted from 1. Whether each scalp clone was CD4 or CD8 was inferred by checking scalp TCRbeta sequences against the CD4 and CD8 repertoires from sorted blood. As stored in TCRdb, this immuneACCESS dataset retains in-frame rearrangements with V and J assigned. A fraction of the clones does not appear; measured against another copy, unresolved V genes explain less than half of the discrepancy, and the remainder lacks a known reason. V and J calls plus clone size are reproduced from that table; the DNA served to infer D and trimming. Present in this sample are about 42,000 clones, roughly 65% of which were seen just once. The ten biggest clones cover about a fifth of the sample.

The sample's time point, from its label and the paper: roughly 27 days on oral tofacitinib. The meaning of the sample's treatment or condition label: oral pan-JAK inhibitor, 5-10 mg twice daily. From alopecia areata patients, peripheral blood was collected along with lesional scalp punch biopsies. PBMCs were isolated by density centrifugation and stained for CD3, CD4 and CD8, and CD4+ and CD8+ T cells were sorted on a FACSAria. Note on this clone: Which antigen it targets is not known. No clone much larger than this one lies a single base away; base qualities are absent.

What the study reported, not specific to this receptor: Tofacitinib significantly decreased scalp clonality and the number of expanded CD8+ clones among the top 100 scalp clones. Unlike mouse skin, which is dominated by gammadelta T cells, normal human skin has resident alphabeta T cells that are also sequenced, and this complicates analysis of the scalp TCR repertoire. During tofacitinib treatment, many expanded lesional clones stuck around in both scalp and blood, and this persistence may partly explain why relapse happens after treatment is stopped. Shared TCR sequences between patients were less evident than in mice, which may be partly attributable to HLA diversity in the patient population. Compared with normal scalp, lesional scalp had higher clonality and more expanded CD8+ clones, particularly in alopecia totalis/universalis, a pattern that suggests antigenic drive. Because the treated cohort was small and had only one nonresponder, larger studies are needed to examine links between baseline CD8+ expansion and response.

The sample here was CD8+ T cells sorted from blood, taken at week 4, from a patient treated with tofacitinib. This clonotype originated in a human donor with alopecia areata.

This receptor has the CDR3 CASSLDGLDYTF. The DNA sequence is TGTGCCAGCAGCTTGGACGGGCTCGACTACACCTTC. The receptor chain draws on TRBV5-6 and TRBJ1-2, with an unclear D gene assignment. The junction shows trimming of 0 bases on V and 10 bases on J, plus 10 bases between the germline ends. Taken from cysteine to phenylalanine, the CDR3 has 12 residues. The read is trimmed to its CDR3 DNA, 36 bases read in frame from base 1. Looking up the germline V gene yields CDR1 SGHDT and CDR2 YYEEEE.